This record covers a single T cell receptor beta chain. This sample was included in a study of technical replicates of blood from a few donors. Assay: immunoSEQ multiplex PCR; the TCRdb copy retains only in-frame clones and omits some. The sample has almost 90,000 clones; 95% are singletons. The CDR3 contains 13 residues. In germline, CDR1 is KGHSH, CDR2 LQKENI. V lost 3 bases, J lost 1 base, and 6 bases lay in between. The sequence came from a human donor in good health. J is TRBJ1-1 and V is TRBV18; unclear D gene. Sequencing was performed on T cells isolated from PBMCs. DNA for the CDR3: TGTGCCAGCTCACCCAGCGGGAACACTGAAGCTTTCTTT. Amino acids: CASSPSGNTEAFF.